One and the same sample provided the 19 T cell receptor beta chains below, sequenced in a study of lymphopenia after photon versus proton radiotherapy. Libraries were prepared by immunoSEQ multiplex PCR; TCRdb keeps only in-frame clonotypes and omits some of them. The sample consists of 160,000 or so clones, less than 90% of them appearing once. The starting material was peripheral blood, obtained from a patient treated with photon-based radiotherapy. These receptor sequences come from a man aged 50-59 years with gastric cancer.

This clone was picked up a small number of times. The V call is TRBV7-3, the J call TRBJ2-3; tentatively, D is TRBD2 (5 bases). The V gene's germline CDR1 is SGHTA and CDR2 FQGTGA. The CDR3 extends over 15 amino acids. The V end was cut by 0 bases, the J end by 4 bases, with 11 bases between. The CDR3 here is CASSLTWLAADTQYF. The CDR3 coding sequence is TGTGCCAGCAGCTTAACCTGGCTAGCTGCAGATACGCAGTATTTT.

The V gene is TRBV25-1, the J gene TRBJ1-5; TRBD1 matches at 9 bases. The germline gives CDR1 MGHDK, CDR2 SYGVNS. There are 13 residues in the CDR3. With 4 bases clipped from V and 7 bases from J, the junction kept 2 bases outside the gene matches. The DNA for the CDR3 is TGTGCCAGCAGTGCACAGGGGGCCCAGCCCCAGCATTTT. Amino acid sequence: CASSAQGAQPQHF.

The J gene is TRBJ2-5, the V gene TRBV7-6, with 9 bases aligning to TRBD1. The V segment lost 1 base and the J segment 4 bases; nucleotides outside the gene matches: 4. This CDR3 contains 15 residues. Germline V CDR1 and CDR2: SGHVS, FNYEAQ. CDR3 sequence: CASSLGTGEGETQYF. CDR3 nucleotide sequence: TGTGCCAGCAGCTTAGGGACAGGGGAGGGAGAGACCCAGTACTTC.

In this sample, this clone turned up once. CDR3 loop: CASSLTSGLTADTQYF. DNA of the CDR3: TGTGCCAGCAGCTTAACGAGCGGCTTGACGGCAGATACGCAGTATTTT. The chain couples TRBV7-3 to TRBJ2-3, with D possibly being TRBD2 (5 bases). The germline V gene encodes CDR1 SGHTA and CDR2 FQGTGA. Deletions cut 0 bases from V and 4 bases from J, with 14 bases between. The CDR3 extends over 16 amino acids.

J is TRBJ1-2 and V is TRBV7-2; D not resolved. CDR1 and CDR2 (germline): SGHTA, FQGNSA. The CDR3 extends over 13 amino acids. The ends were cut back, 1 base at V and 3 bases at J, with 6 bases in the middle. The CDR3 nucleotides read TGTGCCAGCAGCTTAGGGGGAGACTATGGCTACACCTTC. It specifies CASSLGGDYGYTF.

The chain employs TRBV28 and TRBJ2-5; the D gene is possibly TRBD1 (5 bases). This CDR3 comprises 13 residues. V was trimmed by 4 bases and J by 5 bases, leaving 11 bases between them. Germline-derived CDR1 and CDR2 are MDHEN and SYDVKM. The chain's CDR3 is CASSWAGLETQYF. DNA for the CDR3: TGTGCCAGCAGTTGGGCAGGGCTGGAGACCCAGTACTTC.

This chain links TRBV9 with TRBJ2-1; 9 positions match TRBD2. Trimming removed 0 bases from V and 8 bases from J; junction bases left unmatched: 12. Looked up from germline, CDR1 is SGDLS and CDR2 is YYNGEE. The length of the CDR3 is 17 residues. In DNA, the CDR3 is TGTGCCAGCAGCGTAGCGCAGGGGGGGACTAGCCTTGATGAGCAGTTCTTC. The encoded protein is CASSVAQGGTSLDEQFF.

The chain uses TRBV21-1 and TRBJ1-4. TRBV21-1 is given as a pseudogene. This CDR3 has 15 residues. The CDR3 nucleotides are TGTGCCAGCAGCAAATCAGGCAGGCAGGACGGAAAACTGTTTTTT. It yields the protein CASSKSGRQDGKLFF.

The CDR3 protein is CASSLFPATNTGELFF. The CDR3 DNA is TGTGCCAGCAGTTTATTTCCGGCAACGAACACCGGGGAGCTGTTTTTT. The genes are TRBV28 and TRBJ2-2; D unresolved. CDR3 length equals 16 residues. Germline assignment: CDR1 MDHEN and CDR2 SYDVKM. Trimming took 1 base from V and 0 from J, leaving 9 bases between them.

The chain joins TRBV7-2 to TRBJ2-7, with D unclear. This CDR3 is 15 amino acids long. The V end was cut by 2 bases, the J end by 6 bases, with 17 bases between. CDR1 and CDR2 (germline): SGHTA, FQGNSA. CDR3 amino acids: CASSLNVPQPGEQYF. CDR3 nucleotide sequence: TGTGCCAGCAGCTTAAACGTGCCCCAGCCTGGCGAGCAGTACTTC.

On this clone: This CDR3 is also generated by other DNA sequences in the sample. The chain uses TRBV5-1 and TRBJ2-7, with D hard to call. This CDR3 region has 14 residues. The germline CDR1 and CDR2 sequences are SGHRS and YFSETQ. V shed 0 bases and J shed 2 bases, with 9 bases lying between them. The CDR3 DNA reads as TGCGCCAGCAGCTTGGCCGGGCCCCCCTACGAGCAGTACTTC. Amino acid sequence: CASSLAGPPYEQYF. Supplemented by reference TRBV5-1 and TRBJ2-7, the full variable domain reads KAGVTQTPRYLIKTRGQQVTLSCSPISGHRSVSWYQQTPGQGLQFLFEYFSETQRNKGNFPGRFSGRQFSNSRSEMNVSTLELGDSALYLCASSLAGPPYEQYFGPGTRLTVT.

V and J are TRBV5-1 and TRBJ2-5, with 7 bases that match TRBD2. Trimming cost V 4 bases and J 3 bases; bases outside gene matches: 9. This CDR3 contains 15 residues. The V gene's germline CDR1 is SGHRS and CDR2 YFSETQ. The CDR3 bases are TGCGCCAGCAGCCCCTCGGGACTATCCAAAGAGACCCAGTACTTC. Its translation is CASSPSGLSKETQYF.

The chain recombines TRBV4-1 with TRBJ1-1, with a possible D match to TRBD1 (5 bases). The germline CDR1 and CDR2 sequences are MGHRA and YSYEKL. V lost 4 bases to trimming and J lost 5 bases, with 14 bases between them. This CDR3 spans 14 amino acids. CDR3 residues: CASSLDRDRTEAFF. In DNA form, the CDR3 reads TGCGCCAGCAGCCTAGATAGGGACCGGACTGAAGCTTTCTTT.

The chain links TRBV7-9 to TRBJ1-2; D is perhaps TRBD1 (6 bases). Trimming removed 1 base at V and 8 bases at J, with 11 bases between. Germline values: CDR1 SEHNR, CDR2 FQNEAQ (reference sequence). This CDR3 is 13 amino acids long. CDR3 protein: CASSLVVQGGYTF. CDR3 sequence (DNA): TGTGCCAGCAGCTTAGTTGTCCAGGGGGGCTACACCTTC.

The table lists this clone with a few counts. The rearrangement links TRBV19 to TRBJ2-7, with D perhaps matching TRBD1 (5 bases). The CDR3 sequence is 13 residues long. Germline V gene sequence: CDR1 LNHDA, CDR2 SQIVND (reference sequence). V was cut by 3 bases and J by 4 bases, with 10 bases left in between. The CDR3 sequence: CASSMAREYEQYF. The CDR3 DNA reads TGTGCCAGTAGTATGGCCAGGGAATACGAGCAGTACTTC.

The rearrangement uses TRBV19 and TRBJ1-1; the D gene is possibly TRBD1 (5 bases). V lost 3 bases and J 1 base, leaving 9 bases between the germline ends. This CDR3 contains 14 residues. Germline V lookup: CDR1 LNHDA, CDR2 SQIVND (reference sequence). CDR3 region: CASSMAGSNTEAFF. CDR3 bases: TGTGCCAGTAGTATGGCAGGGTCGAACACTGAAGCTTTCTTT.

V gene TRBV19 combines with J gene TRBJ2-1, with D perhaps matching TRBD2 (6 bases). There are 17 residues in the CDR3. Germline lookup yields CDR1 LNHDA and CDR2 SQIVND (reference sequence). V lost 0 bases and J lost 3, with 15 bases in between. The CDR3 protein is CASSIDVPRGIYNEQFF. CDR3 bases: TGTGCCAGTAGTATAGATGTCCCTCGCGGGATCTACAATGAGCAGTTCTTC.

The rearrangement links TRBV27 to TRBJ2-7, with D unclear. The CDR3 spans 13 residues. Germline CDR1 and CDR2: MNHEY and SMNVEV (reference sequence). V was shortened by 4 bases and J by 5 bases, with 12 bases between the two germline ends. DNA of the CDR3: TGTGCCAGCAGTTACCGGGCCCGGGACGAGCAGTACTTC. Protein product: CASSYRARDEQYF.

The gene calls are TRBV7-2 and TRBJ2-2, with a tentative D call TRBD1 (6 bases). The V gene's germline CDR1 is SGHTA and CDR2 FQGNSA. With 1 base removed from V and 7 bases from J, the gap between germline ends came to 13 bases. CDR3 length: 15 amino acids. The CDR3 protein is CASSLVSGVDGELFF. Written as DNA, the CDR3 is TGTGCCAGCAGCTTAGTTTCAGGGGTGGACGGGGAGCTGTTTTTT.